This T cell receptor (beta chain) was captured in a study of long-term antiretroviral therapy in people with HIV. Trimming at V came to 6 bases and at J to 7 bases, leaving 11 bases not matched to a gene. Germline assignment: CDR1 MRHNA and CDR2 SNTAGT. The CDR3 is 14 amino acids. Sequencing used immunoSEQ v3.0 at survey level. TCRdb's copy holds only in-frame clones and misses some; the assay was immunoSEQ multiplex PCR. The table has 17,000 or so clones, 90% to 95% seen once. This chain connects TRBV6-4 to TRBJ1-2, with 7 bases aligning to TRBD1. The material was unsorted PBMCs, obtained 0.3 years after starting antiretroviral therapy. This TCR was sampled from a man between 60 and 75 years old with HIV. The CDR3 reads CASSPTGQAAGYTF. In DNA, the CDR3 is TGTGCCAGCAGCCCTACCGGACAGGCTGCTGGCTACACCTTC.